This TCR beta chain was sequenced in a study of OX40 agonist ivuxolimab in advanced cancers. In the study overall: Those enrolled were about 82% male, with a mean age of roughly 62 years and ages from about 20 to 80.

Whole-study results and caveats: Researchers report that CD8+ T cells had, on average, more expanded clones than CD4+. At 0.1-3.0 mg/kg, partial responders had clonal expansion among the lowest observed.

Germline lookup yields CDR1 SSHAT and CDR2 FNYEAQ (reference sequence). This CDR3 is 15 amino acids long. Note on this clone: Its antigen is unidentified. At one of its ends the junction is not consistent with the germline gene, which may arise from a read error.

The repertoire was sequenced with immunoSEQ multiplex PCR; TCRdb's copy has only in-frame clones and lacks some. Of tens of thousands of clones in the sample, approximately 93% were seen once. V gene TRBV7-7 combines with J gene TRBJ2-1, with 8 bases identical to TRBD1. The receptor was derived from an adult with an advanced solid tumor such as melanoma, head and neck, liver or kidney cancer. The sample in question was CD4+ or CD8+ T cells sorted from blood, obtained in a trial of the OX40 agonist ivuxolimab. The CDR3 region is CASSPGQGSYNEQFF. CDR3 sequence (DNA): TGTGCTAGCAGCCCAGGACAGGGCTCCTACAATGAGCAGTTCTTC.